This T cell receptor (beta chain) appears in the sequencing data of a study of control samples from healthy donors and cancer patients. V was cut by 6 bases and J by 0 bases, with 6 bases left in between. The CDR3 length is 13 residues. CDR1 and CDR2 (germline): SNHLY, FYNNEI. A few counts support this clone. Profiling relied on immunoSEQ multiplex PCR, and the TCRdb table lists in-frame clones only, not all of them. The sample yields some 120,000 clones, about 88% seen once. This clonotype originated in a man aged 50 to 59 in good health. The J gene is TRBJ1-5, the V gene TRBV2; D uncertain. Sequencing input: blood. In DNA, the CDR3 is TGTGCCAGCAGACTATATAGCAATCAGCCCCAGCATTTT. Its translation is CASRLYSNQPQHF.